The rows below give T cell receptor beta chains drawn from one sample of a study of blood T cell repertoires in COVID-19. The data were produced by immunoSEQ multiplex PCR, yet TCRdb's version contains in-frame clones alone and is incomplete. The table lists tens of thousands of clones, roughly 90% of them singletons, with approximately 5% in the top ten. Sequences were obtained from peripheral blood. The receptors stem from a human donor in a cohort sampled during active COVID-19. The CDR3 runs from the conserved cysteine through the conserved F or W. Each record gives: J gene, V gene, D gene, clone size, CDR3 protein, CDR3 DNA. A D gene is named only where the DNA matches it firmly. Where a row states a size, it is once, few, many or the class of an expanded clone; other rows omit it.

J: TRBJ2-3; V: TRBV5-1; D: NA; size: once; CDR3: CASSFRGESTDTQYF; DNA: TGCGCCAGCAGCTTCAGGGGGGAAAGCACAGATACGCAGTATTTT
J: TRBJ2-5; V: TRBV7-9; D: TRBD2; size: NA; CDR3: CASSFLETSGGVVEETQYF; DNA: TGTGCCAGCAGCTTCCTCGAGACTAGCGGAGGCGTGGTAGAGGAGACCCAGTACTTC
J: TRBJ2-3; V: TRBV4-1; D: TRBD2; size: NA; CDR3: CASSQESGLAQDTQYF; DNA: TGCGCCAGCAGCCAAGAGTCAGGACTAGCCCAAGATACGCAGTATTTT
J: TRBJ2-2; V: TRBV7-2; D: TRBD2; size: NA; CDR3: CASSFGGGVKTGELFF; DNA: TGTGCCAGCAGCTTCGGCGGGGGGGTAAAGACCGGGGAGCTGTTTTTT
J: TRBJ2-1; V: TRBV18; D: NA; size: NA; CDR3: CASSPRPHLDSSEQFF; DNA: TGTGCCAGCTCACCACGCCCCCATCTGGACTCTAGTGAGCAGTTCTTC
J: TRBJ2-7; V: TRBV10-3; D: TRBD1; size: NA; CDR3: CAIRPGTGDWYEQYF; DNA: TGTGCCATCAGACCCGGGACAGGGGATTGGTACGAGCAGTACTTC
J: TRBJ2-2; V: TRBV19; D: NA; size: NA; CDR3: CASSIKAMAGELFF; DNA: TGTGCCAGTAGTATTAAAGCGATGGCCGGGGAGCTGTTTTTT
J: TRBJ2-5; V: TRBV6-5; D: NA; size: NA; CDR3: CASSYSTVGETQYF; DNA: TGTGCCAGCAGTTACTCGACAGTCGGAGAGACCCAGTACTTC
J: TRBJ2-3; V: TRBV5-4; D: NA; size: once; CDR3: CASSILGSFNTDTQYF; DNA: TGTGCCAGCAGCATACTCGGTTCCTTTAATACAGATACGCAGTATTTT
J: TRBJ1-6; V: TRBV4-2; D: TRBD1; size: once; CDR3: CASSQEGDRGNSPLHF; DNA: TGTGCCAGCAGCCAAGAGGGGGACAGGGGTAATTCACCCCTCCACTTT
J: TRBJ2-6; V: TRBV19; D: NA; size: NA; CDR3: CASRTSSGANVLTF; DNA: TGTGCCAGTAGGACTAGCTCTGGGGCCAACGTCCTGACTTTC
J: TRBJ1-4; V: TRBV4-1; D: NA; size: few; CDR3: CASSQGSGGSREKLFF; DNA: TGCGCCAGCAGCCAAGGATCGGGGGGCTCCCGGGAAAAACTGTTTTTT
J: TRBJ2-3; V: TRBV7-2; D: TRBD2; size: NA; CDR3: CASSSTSSGSDTQYF; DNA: TGTGCCAGCAGCTCCACATCTAGCGGCTCAGATACGCAGTATTTT
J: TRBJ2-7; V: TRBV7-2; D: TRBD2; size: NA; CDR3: CASSLGVLAGRSSYEQYF; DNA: TGTGCCAGCAGCTTAGGCGTGCTAGCGGGGAGGAGCTCCTACGAGCAGTACTTC
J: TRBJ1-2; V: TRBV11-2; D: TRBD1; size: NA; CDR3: CASSFGTGGYGYTF; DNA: TGTGCCAGCAGCTTCGGAACAGGGGGCTATGGCTACACCTTC
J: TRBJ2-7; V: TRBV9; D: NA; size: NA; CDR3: CASSGKTGTNTYEQYF; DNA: TGTGCCAGCAGCGGAAAAACCGGGACAAATACCTACGAGCAGTACTTC
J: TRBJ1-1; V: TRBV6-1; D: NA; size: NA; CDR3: CASSEAGGWTEAFF; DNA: TGTGCCAGCAGTGAAGCGGGAGGTTGGACTGAAGCTTTCTTT
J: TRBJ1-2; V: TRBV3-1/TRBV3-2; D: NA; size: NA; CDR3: CASSRTGSYGYTF; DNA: TGTGCCAGCAGCCGGACGGGGTCTTATGGCTACACCTTC
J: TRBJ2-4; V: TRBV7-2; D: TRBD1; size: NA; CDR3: CASSHLPGQGTDIQYF; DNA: TGTGCCAGCAGCCACCTCCCGGGACAGGGGACAGACATTCAGTACTTC
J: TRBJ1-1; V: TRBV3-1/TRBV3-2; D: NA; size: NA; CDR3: CASSQDGSSRMNTEAFF; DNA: TGTGCCAGCAGCCAAGATGGGAGTTCGAGGATGAACACTGAAGCTTTCTTT
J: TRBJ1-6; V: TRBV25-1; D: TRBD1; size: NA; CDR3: CASTRGALDYNSPLHF; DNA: TGTGCCAGCACCAGGGGGGCCCTCGACTATAATTCACCCCTCCACTTT
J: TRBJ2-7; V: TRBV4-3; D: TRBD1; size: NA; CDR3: CASSQATGGVYEQYF; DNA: TGCGCCAGCAGCCAAGCCACAGGGGGAGTCTACGAGCAGTACTTC
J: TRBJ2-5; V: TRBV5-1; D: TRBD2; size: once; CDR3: CASYNSRGLAGAIQETQYF; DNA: TGCGCCAGCTACAACTCCCGAGGGTTAGCGGGCGCGATCCAAGAGACCCAGTACTTC
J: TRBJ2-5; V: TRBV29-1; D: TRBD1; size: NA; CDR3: CSVEDQGQGAWETQYF; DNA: TGCAGCGTTGAAGATCAGGGACAGGGGGCTTGGGAGACCCAGTACTTC
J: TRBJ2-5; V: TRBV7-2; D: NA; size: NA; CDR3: CASSLGISGGQETQYF; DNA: TGTGCCAGCAGCTTAGGGATTAGCGGAGGACAAGAGACCCAGTACTTC
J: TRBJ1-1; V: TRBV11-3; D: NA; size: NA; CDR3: CASSLDGQSNTEAFF; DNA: TGTGCCAGCAGCTTAGATGGGCAGAGCAACACTGAAGCTTTCTTT
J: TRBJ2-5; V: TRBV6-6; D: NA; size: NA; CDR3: CASSYSNRGQETQYF; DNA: TGTGCCAGCAGTTACTCGAATAGAGGGCAAGAGACCCAGTACTTC
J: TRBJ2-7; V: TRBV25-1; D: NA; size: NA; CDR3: CASSGVGSSYEQYF; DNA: TGTGCCAGCAGTGGAGTGGGCAGCTCCTACGAGCAGTACTTC
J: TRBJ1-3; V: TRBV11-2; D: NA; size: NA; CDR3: CASSFGLTGNTIYF; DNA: TGTGCCAGCAGCTTCGGACTTACTGGAAACACCATATATTTT
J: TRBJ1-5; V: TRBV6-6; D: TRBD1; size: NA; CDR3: CASSPGTGERGQPQHF; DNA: TGTGCCAGCAGTCCCGGGACAGGGGAAAGGGGACAGCCCCAGCATTTT
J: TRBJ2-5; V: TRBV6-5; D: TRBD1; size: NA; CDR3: CATQQGLDQETQYF; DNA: TGTGCCACCCAACAGGGGTTGGACCAAGAGACCCAGTACTTC
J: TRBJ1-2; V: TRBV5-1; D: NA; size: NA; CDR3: CASSLDQGSFYTF; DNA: TGCGCCAGCAGCTTGGACCAGGGGAGTTTCTACACCTTC
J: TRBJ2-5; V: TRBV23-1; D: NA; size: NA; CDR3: CASSQLYPDRVKETQYF; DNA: TGCGCCAGCAGTCAATTATATCCGGATCGGGTTAAAGAGACCCAGTACTTC
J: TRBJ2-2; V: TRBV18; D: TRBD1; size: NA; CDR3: CASSPLVGGQGAPTGELFF; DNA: TGTGCCAGCTCACCCTTGGTCGGCGGACAGGGGGCACCCACCGGGGAGCTGTTTTTT
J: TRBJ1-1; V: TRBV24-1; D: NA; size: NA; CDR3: CATSDDLTANTEAFF; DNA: TGTGCCACCAGTGACGACTTGACAGCGAACACTGAAGCTTTCTTT
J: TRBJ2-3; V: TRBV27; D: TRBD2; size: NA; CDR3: CASSFLSGTGRDTQYF; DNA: TGTGCCAGCAGTTTCCTAAGCGGGACCGGGCGGGATACGCAGTATTTT
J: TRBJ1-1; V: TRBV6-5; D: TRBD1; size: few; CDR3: CASSYRDRGTEAFF; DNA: TGTGCCAGCAGTTACCGGGACAGGGGAACTGAAGCTTTCTTT
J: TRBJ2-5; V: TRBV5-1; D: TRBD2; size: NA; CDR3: CASSLGSGGWETQYF; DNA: TGCGCCAGCAGCTTGGGTAGCGGGGGTTGGGAGACCCAGTACTTC
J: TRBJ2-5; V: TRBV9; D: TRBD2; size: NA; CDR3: CASSVGGTSGDRETQYF; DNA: TGTGCCAGCAGCGTAGGGGGGACTAGCGGGGATAGGGAGACCCAGTACTTC
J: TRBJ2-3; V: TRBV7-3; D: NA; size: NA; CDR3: CASSLGGASTDTQYF; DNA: TGTGCCAGCAGCTTGGGGGGTGCTAGCACAGATACGCAGTATTTT
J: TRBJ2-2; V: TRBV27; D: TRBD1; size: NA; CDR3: CASSPDRFGGELFF; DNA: TGTGCCAGCAGTCCGGACAGGTTCGGCGGGGAGCTGTTTTTT